This entry describes one T cell receptor beta chain. This entry is derived from a study of technical replicates of blood from several donors. V lost 5 bases and J lost 4; bases outside the gene matches: 4. This CDR3 comprises 14 residues. In germline, CDR1 is MNHEY, CDR2 SVGAGI. Clones were sequenced by immunoSEQ multiplex PCR, and TCRdb holds only the in-frame ones, with some missing. Here the sample spans roughly 60,000 clones, nearly 90% being singletons. Sequencing was done on a sample of PBMCs. The V gene is TRBV6-5, the J gene TRBJ2-3; 9 bases align to TRBD1. The clonotype comes from a human donor in good health. Some clones in this sample may be carry-over from other donors' samples. The CDR3 nucleotides are TGTGCCAGCAGTGCACAGGGGGCCGCAGATACGCAGTATTTT. Amino acid sequence: CASSAQGAADTQYF.